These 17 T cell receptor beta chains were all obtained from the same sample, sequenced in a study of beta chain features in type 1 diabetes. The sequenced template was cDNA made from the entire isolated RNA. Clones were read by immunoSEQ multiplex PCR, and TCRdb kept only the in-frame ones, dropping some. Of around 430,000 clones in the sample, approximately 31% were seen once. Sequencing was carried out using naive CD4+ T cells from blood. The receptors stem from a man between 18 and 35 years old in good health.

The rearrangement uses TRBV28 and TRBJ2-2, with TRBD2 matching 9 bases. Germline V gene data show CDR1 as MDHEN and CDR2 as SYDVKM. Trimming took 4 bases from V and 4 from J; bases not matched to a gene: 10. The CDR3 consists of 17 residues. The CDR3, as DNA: TGTGCCAGCAGTTCCCCTGCGCTAGCGGGACCCACCGGGGAGCTGTTTTTT. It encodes CASSSPALAGPTGELFF.

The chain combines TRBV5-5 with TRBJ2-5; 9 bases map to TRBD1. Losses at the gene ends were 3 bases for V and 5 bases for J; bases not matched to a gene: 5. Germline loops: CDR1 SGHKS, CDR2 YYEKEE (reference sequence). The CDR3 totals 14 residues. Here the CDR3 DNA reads TGTGCCAGCAGCTCCGGGACAGGGACCGAGACCCAGTACTTC. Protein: CASSSGTGTETQYF.

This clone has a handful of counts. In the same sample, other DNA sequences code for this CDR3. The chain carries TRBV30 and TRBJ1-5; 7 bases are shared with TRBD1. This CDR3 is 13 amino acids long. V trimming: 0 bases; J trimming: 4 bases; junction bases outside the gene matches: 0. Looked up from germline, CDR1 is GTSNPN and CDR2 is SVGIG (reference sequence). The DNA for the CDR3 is TGTGCCTGGAGTGTACAGGGGAATCAGCCCCAGCATTTT. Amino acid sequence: CAWSVQGNQPQHF.

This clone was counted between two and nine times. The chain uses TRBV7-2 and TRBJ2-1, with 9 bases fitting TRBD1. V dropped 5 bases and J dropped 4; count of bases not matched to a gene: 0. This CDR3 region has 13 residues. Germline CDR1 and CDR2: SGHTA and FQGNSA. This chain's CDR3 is CASSGQGYNEQFF. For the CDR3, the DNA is TGTGCCAGCAGCGGACAGGGGTACAATGAGCAGTTCTTC. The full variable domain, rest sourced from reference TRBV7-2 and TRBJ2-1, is GAGVSQSPSNKVTEKGKDVELRCDPISGHTALYWYRQSLGQGLEFLIYFQGNSAPDKSGLPSDRFSAERTGGSVSTLTIQRTQQEDSAVYLCASSGQGYNEQFFGPGTRLTVL.

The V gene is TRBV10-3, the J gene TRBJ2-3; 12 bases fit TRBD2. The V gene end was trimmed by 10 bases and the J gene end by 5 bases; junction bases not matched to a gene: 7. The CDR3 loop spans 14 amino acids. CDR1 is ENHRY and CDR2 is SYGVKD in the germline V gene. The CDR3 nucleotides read TGTGCCACCCGACTAGCGGGAGTAAAAGATACGCAGTATTTT. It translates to CATRLAGVKDTQYF.

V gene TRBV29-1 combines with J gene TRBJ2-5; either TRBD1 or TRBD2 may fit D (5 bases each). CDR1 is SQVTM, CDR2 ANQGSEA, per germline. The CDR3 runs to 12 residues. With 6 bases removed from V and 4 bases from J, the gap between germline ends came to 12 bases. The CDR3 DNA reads TGCAGCGTCCGTCCCGGGACAGAGACCCAGTACTTC. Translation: CSVRPGTETQYF.

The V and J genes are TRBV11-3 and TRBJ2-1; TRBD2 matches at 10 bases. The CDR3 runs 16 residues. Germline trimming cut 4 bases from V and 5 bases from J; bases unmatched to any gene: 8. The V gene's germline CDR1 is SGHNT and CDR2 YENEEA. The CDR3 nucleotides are TGTGCCAGCAGCTACGCCGGGACTAGCGCTGACAATGAGCAGTTCTTC. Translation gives CASSYAGTSADNEQFF.

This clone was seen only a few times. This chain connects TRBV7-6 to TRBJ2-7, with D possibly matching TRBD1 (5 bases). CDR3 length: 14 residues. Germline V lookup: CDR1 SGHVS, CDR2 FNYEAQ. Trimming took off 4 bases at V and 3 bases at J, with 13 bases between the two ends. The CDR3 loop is CASSSMTASYEQYF. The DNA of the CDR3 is TGTGCCAGCAGCTCTATGACAGCAAGCTACGAGCAGTACTTC.

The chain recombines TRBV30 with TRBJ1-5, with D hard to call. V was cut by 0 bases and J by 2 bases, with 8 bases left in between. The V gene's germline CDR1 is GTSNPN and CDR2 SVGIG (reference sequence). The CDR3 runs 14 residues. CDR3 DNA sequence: TGTGCCTGGAGTGTAGACACTCGCAATCAGCCCCAGCATTTT. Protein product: CAWSVDTRNQPQHF.

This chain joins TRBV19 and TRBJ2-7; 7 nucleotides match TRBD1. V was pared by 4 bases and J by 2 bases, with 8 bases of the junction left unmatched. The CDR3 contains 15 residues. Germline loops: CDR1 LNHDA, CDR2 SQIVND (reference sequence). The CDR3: CASSTQTGPTYEQYF. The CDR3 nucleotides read TGTGCCAGTAGTACCCAGACAGGGCCTACCTACGAGCAGTACTTC.

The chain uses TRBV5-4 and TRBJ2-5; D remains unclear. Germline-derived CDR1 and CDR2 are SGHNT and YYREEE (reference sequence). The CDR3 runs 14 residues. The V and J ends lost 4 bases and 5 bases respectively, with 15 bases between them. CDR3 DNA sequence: TGTGCCAGCAGCCAAGTGGCTAGTATGGAGACCCAGTACTTC. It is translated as CASSQVASMETQYF.

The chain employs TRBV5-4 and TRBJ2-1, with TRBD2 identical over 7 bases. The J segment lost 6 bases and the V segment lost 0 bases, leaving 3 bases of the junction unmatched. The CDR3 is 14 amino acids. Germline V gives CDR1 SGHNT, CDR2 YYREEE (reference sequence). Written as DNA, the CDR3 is TGTGCCAGCAGCTTGGGACGGGAGGCCAATGAGCAGTTCTTC. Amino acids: CASSLGREANEQFF.

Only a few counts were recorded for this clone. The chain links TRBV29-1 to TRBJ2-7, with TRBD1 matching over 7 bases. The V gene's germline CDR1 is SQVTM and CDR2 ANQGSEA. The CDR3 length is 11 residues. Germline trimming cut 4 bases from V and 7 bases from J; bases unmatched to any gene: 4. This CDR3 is CSVATGEEQYF. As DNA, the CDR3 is TGCAGCGTTGCCACAGGGGAAGAGCAGTACTTC.

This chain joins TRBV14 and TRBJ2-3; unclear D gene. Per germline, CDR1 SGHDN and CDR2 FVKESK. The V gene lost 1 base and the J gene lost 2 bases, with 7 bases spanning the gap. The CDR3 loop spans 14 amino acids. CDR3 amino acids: CASSQVDFTDTQYF. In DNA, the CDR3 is TGTGCCAGCAGCCAAGTTGATTTCACAGATACGCAGTATTTT.

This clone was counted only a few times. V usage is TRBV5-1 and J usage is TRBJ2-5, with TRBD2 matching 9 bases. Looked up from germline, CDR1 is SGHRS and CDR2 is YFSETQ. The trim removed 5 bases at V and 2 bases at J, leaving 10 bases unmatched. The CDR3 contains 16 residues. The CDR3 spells CASRGRSSGEQETQYF. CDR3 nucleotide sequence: TGCGCCAGCAGAGGACGGTCTAGCGGGGAACAAGAGACCCAGTACTTC.

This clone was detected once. CDR3 sequence (DNA): TGTGCCAGCAGCTTAATGGGGAGGGATGAGCAGTTCTTC. It encodes CASSLMGRDEQFF. This chain connects TRBV7-9 to TRBJ2-1; 7 nucleotides line up with TRBD2. V lost 2 bases, J lost 8 bases, and 3 bases stayed unmatched. Germline loops: CDR1 SEHNR, CDR2 FQNEAQ (reference sequence). This CDR3 comprises 13 residues.

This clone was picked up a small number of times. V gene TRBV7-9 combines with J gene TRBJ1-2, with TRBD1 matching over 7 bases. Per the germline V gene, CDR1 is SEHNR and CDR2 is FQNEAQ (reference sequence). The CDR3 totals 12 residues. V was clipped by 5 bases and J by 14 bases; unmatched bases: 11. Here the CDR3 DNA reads TGTGCCAGCAGCATGGGACAGCGGACGATGACCTTC. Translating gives CASSMGQRTMTF.